This TCR beta chain derives from a study of CD8 T cells in Susac syndrome. The RNA, about 0.45 to 1 ug, was put through reverse transcription using random hexamers. Across 54 Vbeta and 13 Jbeta, TCR beta CDR3 was amplified with immunoSEQ multiplex PCR. TCRdb re-called the immunoSEQ multiplex PCR reads through MiXCR, storing one row per CDR3 protein. This repertoire shows roughly 180,000 distinct CDR3 sequences, just under 95% found once; its top ten account for over 0.12%. V shed 3 bases, J shed 4 bases, and the junction held 3 bases outside the gene matches. The CDR3 has 15 amino acids. The chain carries TRBV12-3 or TRBV12-4 and TRBJ2-3, with TRBD1 matching 11 bases. The source is a human donor in good health. Material: CD4+ T cells from PBMCs. CDR3 sequence reads: CASSFKGQGADTQYF. For the CDR3, the DNA is TGTGCCAGCAGTTTTAAGGGACAGGGGGCAGATACGCAGTATTTT.